The entry below describes one TCR beta chain. The read gets to within 3 residues of the CDR3 end, and the germline J gene fills in the rest. V was pared by 3 bases and J by 5 bases, with 13 bases between. Germline values: CDR1 MNHNS, CDR2 SASEGT. The CDR3 loop spans 15 amino acids. This specimen comes from a study of T cells in women clearing cervical HPV infection. The protocol was immunoSEQ multiplex PCR, while the TCRdb copy is restricted to in-frame clones and leaves out a portion. Its table lists around 39,000 clones. Sequencing input: blood buffy coat. This sequence was found in a woman between 18 and 75 years old with a cervical HPV16 infection that either progressed to CIN3+ or cleared (not recorded which). The chain joins TRBV6-1 to TRBJ1-4, with D maybe TRBD1 (5 bases). The CDR3 protein is CASSELWQGNEKLFF. The covered CDR3 bases are TGTGCCAGCAGTGAGTTATGGCAGGGCAATGAAAAA.